This T cell receptor beta chain emerged from a study of regulatory T cells in long-lasting Graves disease. Overall study results and limits: More public clonotypes were shared by persistent patients (around 2,800) than by new patients (about 970). Favored usage of TRBV28, TRBJ1-2 and TRBJ2-5 was recorded in persistent disease.

Building of the TCR beta libraries involved iRepertoire HTBI primers and Arm-PCR of CDR3 regions. Original methodology: In the combined samples, approximately 62 TRBV and 14 TRBJ segments were identified. TCRdb analysed the multiplex PCR reads with MiXCR anew, one entry per CDR3 protein. The V and J calls were not made by the authors but by TCRdb's processing. This sample has under 300,000 distinct CDR3 sequences, with roughly 21% found just once. Time point described: newly diagnosed GD, antithyroid drugs for less than 3 months. PBMCs were the source of the RNA used for TCR sequencing. Doctors identified Graves' disease using the American Thyroid Association guidelines. The table lists this clonotype with a few counts. Its antigen is currently unknown. Trimming cost V 2 bases and J 0 bases, with 11 bases left between them. Germline V lookup: CDR1 MNHNS, CDR2 SASEGT. CDR3 length: 16 residues.

This TCR was sampled from a female donor with Graves disease. The material was peripheral blood mononuclear cells (PBMCs), obtained at new diagnosis, from a patient treated with antithyroid drugs. The J gene is TRBJ1-3, the V gene TRBV6-1; no reliable D call. CDR3 sequence: CASSENRRLSGNTIYF. The CDR3 nucleotides are TGTGCCAGCAGTGAAAATCGACGTCTCTCTGGAAACACCATATATTTT.